The next 15 T cell receptor beta chains were all read from a single sample in a study of blood T cell repertoires in COVID-19. Assay: immunoSEQ multiplex PCR; the TCRdb copy retains only in-frame clones and omits some. The profile shows approximately 170,000 clones, roughly nine tenths of them singletons. Sequenced: peripheral blood. The receptors shown here come from a man between 18 and 35 years old who had recovered from COVID-19.

In its sample, this clone was seen once. The chain joins TRBV6-5 to TRBJ2-5; 8 bases map to TRBD2. The CDR3 totals 14 residues. V trimming: 8 bases; J trimming: 2 bases; junction bases outside the gene matches: 7. From germline, CDR1 is MNHEY and CDR2 SVGAGI. CDR3 region: CASRIAGRQETQYF. The CDR3 region has the DNA TGTGCCAGCCGGATAGCGGGACGACAAGAGACCCAGTACTTC.

The chain has TRBV5-1 and TRBJ2-7; TRBD2 aligns across 13 bases. Losses at the gene ends were 2 bases for V and 3 bases for J; bases not matched to a gene: 2. The CDR3 is made up of 15 amino acids. The germline gives CDR1 SGHRS, CDR2 YFSETQ. CDR3 bases: TGCGCCAGCAGCTTTACTAGCGGGAGGGACTACGAGCAGTACTTC. Protein sequence: CASSFTSGRDYEQYF.

This sequence joins TRBV28 and TRBJ1-2; 7 bases are a match to TRBD1. Germline CDR1 reads MDHEN; CDR2 reads SYDVKM. V lost 5 bases to trimming and J lost 3 bases; unmatched junction nucleotides: 9. The CDR3 totals 15 residues. CDR3 region: CASSPTDREHYGYTF. CDR3 in DNA: TGTGCCAGCAGTCCGACTGACAGGGAACACTATGGCTACACCTTC.

This chain connects TRBV4-3 to TRBJ2-4; D possibly corresponds to TRBD1 (5 bases). From germline, CDR1 is LGHNA and CDR2 YSLEER. V lost 2 bases to trimming and J lost 0 bases, with 14 bases between them. The CDR3 extends over 17 amino acids. In DNA form, the CDR3 reads TGCGCCAGCAGCCAAAAGACAGAGAAGTTAGCCAAAAACATTCAGTACTTC. Protein product: CASSQKTEKLAKNIQYF.

This chain uses TRBV7-9 with TRBJ1-4; possibly TRBD1 for D (6 bases). This CDR3 is 14 amino acids long. Germline values: CDR1 SEHNR, CDR2 FQNEAQ (reference sequence). V was shortened by 2 bases and J by 8 bases, with 12 bases between the two germline ends. The CDR3 sequence: CASSLLSDSEKLFF. DNA of the CDR3: TGTGCCAGCAGCTTATTATCGGACAGCGAAAAACTGTTTTTT.

The CDR3 reads CASSYYTLAPSYEQYF. CDR3 DNA: TGTGCCAGCAGTTATTATACCCTAGCGCCCTCCTACGAGCAGTACTTC. V usage is TRBV6-2 or TRBV6-3 and J usage is TRBJ2-7, with D possibly TRBD2 on 6 matching bases. V shed 3 bases and J shed 0 bases, with 15 bases lying between them. CDR1 is MNHEY and CDR2 is SVGEGT in the germline V gene. This CDR3 is built from 16 residues.

V gene TRBV7-2 combines with J gene TRBJ1-4, with 9 bases fitting TRBD1. Germline CDR1 SGHTA, CDR2 FQGNSA. V gave up 5 bases and J gave up 5 bases; unmatched junction bases: 9. The CDR3 extends over 16 amino acids. The CDR3 sequence is CASSQGKGQGNEKLFF. The CDR3 DNA reads TGTGCCAGCAGCCAGGGGAAAGGACAGGGGAATGAAAAACTGTTTTTT.

This clone showed up just a few times. V gene TRBV14 combines with J gene TRBJ2-4, with D possibly TRBD1 on 8 matching bases. Trimming removed 5 bases from V and 1 base from J, with 12 bases in between. The CDR3 sequence is 15 residues long. Germline V CDR1 and CDR2: SGHDN, FVKESK. CDR3 bases: TGTGCCAGCAGCGTACAGGGGGGGGCCAAAAACATTCAGTACTTC. Its protein product is CASSVQGGAKNIQYF.

The chain is built from TRBV19 and TRBJ1-2; D might be TRBD1 (5 bases). Trimming shortened V by 3 bases and J by 6 bases, and 14 bases separated the two germline ends. The V gene's germline CDR1 is LNHDA and CDR2 SQIVND (reference sequence). This CDR3 contains 14 residues. CDR3 sequence (DNA): TGTGCCAGTAGTATTGGGGCAGGGCAGGATGGCTACACCTTC. The encoded protein is CASSIGAGQDGYTF.

The chain recombines TRBV7-9 with TRBJ2-7, with D possibly being TRBD2 (6 bases). CDR1 is SEHNR, CDR2 FQNEAQ, per germline (reference sequence). The CDR3 length is 14 residues. Trimming removed 4 bases at V and 4 bases at J, with 14 bases between. CDR3 DNA: TGTGCCAGCAGCTCGAGGGGACTTCCGTACGAGCAGTACTTC. It specifies CASSSRGLPYEQYF.

The CDR3 DNA reads TGTGCCAGCAATACCCTAGCGGGTGTCGGCAATGAGCAGTTCTTC. It yields the protein CASNTLAGVGNEQFF. The rearrangement uses TRBV7-2 and TRBJ2-1; 8 bases are a match to TRBD2. With 7 bases clipped from V and 6 bases from J, the junction kept 11 bases outside the gene matches. The CDR3 covers 15 residues. Germline CDR1 and CDR2: SGHTA and FQGNSA.

This chain links TRBV5-1 with TRBJ2-2, with D perhaps matching TRBD1 (6 bases). Trimming pared 0 bases from V and 0 bases from J, leaving 9 bases between. The CDR3 runs 16 residues. Germline CDR1 SGHRS, CDR2 YFSETQ. The CDR3 is CASSLDRVANTGELFF. The DNA for the CDR3 is TGCGCCAGCAGCTTGGACAGGGTCGCGAACACCGGGGAGCTGTTTTTT. Full variable domain (missing parts from reference TRBV5-1 and TRBJ2-2): KAGVTQTPRYLIKTRGQQVTLSCSPISGHRSVSWYQQTPGQGLQFLFEYFSETQRNKGNFPGRFSGRQFSNSRSEMNVSTLELGDSALYLCASSLDRVANTGELFFGEGSRLTVL.

V is TRBV9 and J is TRBJ1-3; D gene uncertain. The CDR3 extends over 14 amino acids. CDR1 is SGDLS and CDR2 is YYNGEE in the germline V gene. V lost 4 bases and J lost 7, with 15 bases in between. CDR3: CASSPWREKNTIYF. CDR3 sequence (DNA): TGTGCCAGCAGCCCCTGGAGAGAGAAGAACACCATATATTTT.

This chain connects TRBV7-8 to TRBJ1-2; a weak D match, TRBD1 (5 bases). Trimming took 3 bases from V and 10 from J, leaving 9 bases between them. The CDR3 length is 11 residues. Germline V lookup: CDR1 SGHVS, CDR2 FQNEAQ. The CDR3 loop is CASSLGHFYTF. Written as DNA, the CDR3 is TGTGCCAGCAGCTTGGGGCATTTCTACACCTTC.

The chain joins TRBV5-6 to TRBJ2-7; 11 bases map to TRBD1. The ends lost 5 bases at V and 4 bases at J; junction bases unmatched: 8. The CDR3 totals 15 residues. CDR1 SGHDT and CDR2 YYEEEE come from the germline V gene. The DNA of the CDR3 is TGTGCCAGCAGACAGCCGGGACAGGGGGTTTACGAGCAGTACTTC. Protein product: CASRQPGQGVYEQYF. The complete variable domain, with remaining parts taken from reference TRBV5-6 and TRBJ2-7, reads DAGVTQSPTHLIKTRGQQVTLRCSPKSGHDTVSWYQQALGQGPQFIFQYYEEEERQRGNFPDRFSGHQFPNYSSELNVNALLLGDSALYLCASRQPGQGVYEQYFGPGTRLTVT.